These 5 T cell receptor beta chains came from one sample sequenced in a study of cytomegalovirus exposure and HLA in healthy donors. The study ran its PCR with 60 Vbeta and 13 Jbeta primers. TCRdb's table, derived via immunoSEQ multiplex PCR, lists solely in-frame clones and lacks some. The sample has 130,000 or so clones; about two thirds are singletons. The sample consisted of PBMCs. These receptors were obtained from a man aged 40-55 years in good health and CMV-seropositive.

This chain uses TRBV7-9 with TRBJ2-2, with D hard to call. The CDR3 has 14 amino acids. Germline CDR1 SEHNR, CDR2 FQNEAQ (reference sequence). V lost 0 bases, J lost 6 bases, and 8 bases lay in between. CDR3 sequence (DNA): TGTGCCAGCAGCTTAGCCCAACTCCCCGGGGAGCTGTTTTTT. It codes for CASSLAQLPGELFF.

This rearrangement joins TRBV14 to TRBJ2-7; 10 bases are shared with TRBD2. The CDR3 has 14 residues. Germline assignment: CDR1 SGHDN and CDR2 FVKESK. Trimming took 5 bases from V and 4 from J; bases not matched to a gene: 5. This chain's CDR3 is CASSGLAEEYEQYF. In nucleotides, the CDR3 is TGTGCCAGCAGCGGACTAGCGGAGGAGTACGAGCAGTACTTC.

V gene TRBV5-1 combines with J gene TRBJ1-3; D possibly corresponds to TRBD1 (5 bases). The germline CDR1 and CDR2 sequences are SGHRS and YFSETQ. V was cut by 0 bases and J by 0 bases, with 10 bases left in between. This CDR3 is 16 amino acids long. CDR3 protein: CASSLETGRSGNTIYF. CDR3 coding DNA: TGCGCCAGCAGCTTGGAAACAGGACGCTCTGGAAACACCATATATTTT.

The rearrangement joins TRBV6-1 to TRBJ2-2; TRBD1 matches 8 bases. CDR3 length: 15 amino acids. The V segment lost 11 bases and the J segment 5 bases; nucleotides outside the gene matches: 13. Looked up from germline, CDR1 is MNHNS and CDR2 is SASEGT. CDR3: CASRGQGAWTGELFF. The CDR3 coding sequence is TGTGCCTCCAGAGGGCAGGGGGCATGGACCGGGGAGCTGTTTTTT.

V is TRBV27 and J is TRBJ1-1, with D maybe TRBD1 (5 bases). V was clipped by 7 bases and J by 1 base, with 19 bases between them. The CDR3 sequence is 16 residues long. Germline V lookup: CDR1 MNHEY, CDR2 SMNVEV (reference sequence). CDR3 DNA sequence: TGTGCCAGCAATGTGAGGTGGGGCCAATGGAACACTGAAGCTTTCTTT. It translates to CASNVRWGQWNTEAFF.